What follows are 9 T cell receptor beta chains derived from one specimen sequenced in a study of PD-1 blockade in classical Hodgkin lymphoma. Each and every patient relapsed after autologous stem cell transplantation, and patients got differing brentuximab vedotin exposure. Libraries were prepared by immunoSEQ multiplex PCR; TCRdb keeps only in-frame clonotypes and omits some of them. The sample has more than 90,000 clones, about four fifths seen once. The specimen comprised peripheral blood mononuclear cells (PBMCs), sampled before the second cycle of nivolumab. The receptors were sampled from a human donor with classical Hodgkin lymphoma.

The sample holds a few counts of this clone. The CDR3 loop reads CASSLQGLPYTF. CDR3 nucleotides: TGTGCCAGCAGTTTACAGGGTCTCCCTTACACCTTC. V usage is TRBV28 and J usage is TRBJ1-2, with TRBD1 as a possible D gene (5 bases). Germline CDR1 MDHEN, CDR2 SYDVKM. Between the trimmed V and J ends, which lost 2 bases and 11 bases, there was a span of 12 bases. This CDR3 has 12 residues.

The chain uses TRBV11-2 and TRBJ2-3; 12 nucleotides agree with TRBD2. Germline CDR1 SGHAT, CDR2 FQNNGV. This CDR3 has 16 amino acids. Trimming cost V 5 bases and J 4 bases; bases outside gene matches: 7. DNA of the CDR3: TGTGCCAGCAGCCAGAGACTAGCGGGAGCGTCAGATACGCAGTATTTT. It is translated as CASSQRLAGASDTQYF.

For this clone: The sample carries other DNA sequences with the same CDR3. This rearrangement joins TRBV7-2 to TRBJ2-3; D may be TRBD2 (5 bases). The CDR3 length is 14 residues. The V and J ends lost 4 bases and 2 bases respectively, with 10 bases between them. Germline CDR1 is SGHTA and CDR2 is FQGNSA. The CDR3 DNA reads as TGTGCCAGCAGCTCCACGGGGTACACAGATACGCAGTATTTT. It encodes CASSSTGYTDTQYF.

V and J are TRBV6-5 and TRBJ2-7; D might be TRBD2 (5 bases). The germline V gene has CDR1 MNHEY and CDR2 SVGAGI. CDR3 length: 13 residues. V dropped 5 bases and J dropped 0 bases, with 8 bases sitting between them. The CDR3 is CASSPTSSYEQYF. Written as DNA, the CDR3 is TGTGCCAGCAGTCCAACTAGCTCCTACGAGCAGTACTTC.

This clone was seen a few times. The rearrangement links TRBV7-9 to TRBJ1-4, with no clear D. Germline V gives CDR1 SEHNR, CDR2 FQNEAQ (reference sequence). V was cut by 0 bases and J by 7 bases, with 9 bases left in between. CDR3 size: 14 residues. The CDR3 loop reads CASSLALGFEKLFF. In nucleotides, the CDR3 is TGTGCCAGCAGCTTAGCTTTGGGATTTGAAAAACTGTTTTTT.

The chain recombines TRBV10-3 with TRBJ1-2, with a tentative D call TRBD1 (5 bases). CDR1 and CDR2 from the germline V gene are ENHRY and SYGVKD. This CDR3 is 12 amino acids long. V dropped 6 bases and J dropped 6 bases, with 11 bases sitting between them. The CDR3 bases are TGTGCCATCAGGGCAGGGTTAGATGGCTACACCTTC. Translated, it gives CAIRAGLDGYTF.

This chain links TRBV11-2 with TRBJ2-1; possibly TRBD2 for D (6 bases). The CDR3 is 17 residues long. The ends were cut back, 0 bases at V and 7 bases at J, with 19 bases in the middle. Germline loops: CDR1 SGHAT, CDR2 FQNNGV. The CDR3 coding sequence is TGTGCCAGCAGCTTAGATCGTGTGGGAGGATTGCGAAATGAGCAGTTCTTC. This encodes CASSLDRVGGLRNEQFF.

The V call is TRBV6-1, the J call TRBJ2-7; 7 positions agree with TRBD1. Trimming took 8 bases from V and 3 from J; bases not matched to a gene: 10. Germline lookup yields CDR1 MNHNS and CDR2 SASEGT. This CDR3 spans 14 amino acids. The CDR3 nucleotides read TGTGCCAGCCGGCCGGGGACAGCAGTCTACGAGCAGTACTTC. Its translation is CASRPGTAVYEQYF.

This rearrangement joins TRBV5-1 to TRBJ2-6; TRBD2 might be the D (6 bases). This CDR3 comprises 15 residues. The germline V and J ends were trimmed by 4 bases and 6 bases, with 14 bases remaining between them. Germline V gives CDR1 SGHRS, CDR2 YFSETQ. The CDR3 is CASSDSSGAANVLTF. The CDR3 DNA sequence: TGCGCCAGCAGCGACTCCTCGGGAGCGGCCAACGTCCTGACTTTC.